One and the same sample provided the 27 T cell receptor beta chains below, sequenced in a study of T cells in Graves' hyperthyroidism and ophthalmopathy (dated by TCRdb to the late 2010s). The protocol used for the library was multiplex PCR. The sample was run on an Illumina HiSeq 2000. Amplification of TCR beta CDR3 regions was carried out from RNA transcripts. A first-round RT-PCR of the TCR CDR3 used the HTBI primer set with the Qiagen OneStep RT-PCR kit. TCRdb handled the public reads itself, with Q25 trimming in fastp and clone calling in MiXCR, and kept productive beta chains. Under each unique CDR3 protein, matching rows form one entry showing the most common genes and DNA. This sample gives fewer than 900,000 distinct CDR3 sequences in total; under 20% of them show up just once. The biggest ten clones account for over 15% of the sample. Sequenced material: blood. All receptors come from a woman aged 50 to 65 with Graves' hyperthyroidism that later progressed to Graves' ophthalmopathy.

Turning to this clonotype: Possible read error: a much larger clone is one base away. The rearrangement uses TRBV5-5 and TRBJ1-1, with TRBD1 identical over 8 bases. CDR1 is SGHKS and CDR2 is YYEKEE in the germline V gene (reference sequence). The CDR3 has 15 residues. The CDR3 DNA reads as TGTGCCAGCAGCTTTTCAGGGGGCGGGTACACTGGAGCTTTCTTT. Translated, it gives CASSFSGGGYTGAFF.

The chain links TRBV7-3 to TRBJ2-5; the D is unclear. Germline V gene sequence: CDR1 SGHTA, CDR2 FQGTGA. The CDR3 has 15 residues. Trimming took off 5 bases at V and 3 bases at J, with 16 bases between the two ends. CDR3 protein: CASSAIGGLEETQYF. Written as DNA, the CDR3 is TGTGCCAGCAGCGCCATTGGTGGTCTAGAAGAGACCCAGTACTTC.

V gene TRBV9 combines with J gene TRBJ2-1; tentative D call: TRBD2 (6 bases). Germline V gene sequence: CDR1 SGDLS, CDR2 YYNGEE. The CDR3 is 15 residues long. V was clipped by 7 bases and J by 2 bases, with 16 bases between them. The CDR3 region is CASATGGGTYNEQFF. Written as DNA, the CDR3 is TGTGCCAGCGCCACTGGGGGAGGCACCTACAATGAGCAGTTCTTC.

J is TRBJ1-2 and V is TRBV6-1; D unclear. The CDR3 runs to 11 residues. Germline loops: CDR1 MNHNS, CDR2 SASEGT. The V end was cut by 11 bases, the J end by 4 bases, with 11 bases between. CDR3 DNA: TGTGCCGCCGCGAACTTCTATGGCTACACCTTC. Residues: CAAANFYGYTF.

This clonotype was seen a few times. This chain uses TRBV20-1 with TRBJ2-5; 13 nucleotides line up with TRBD2. From germline, CDR1 is DFQATT and CDR2 SNEGSKA (reference sequence). The CDR3 spans 14 residues. The CDR3 sequence is CSVTSGGSGETQYF. The CDR3 region has the DNA TGCAGCGTGACTAGCGGGGGGAGTGGAGAGACCCAGTACTTC.

The chain couples TRBV7-2 to TRBJ1-1; TRBD1 might be the D (6 bases). Germline assignment: CDR1 SGHTA and CDR2 FQGNSA. The CDR3 covers 12 residues. Trimming shortened V by 5 bases and J by 10 bases, and 14 bases separated the two germline ends. CDR3 DNA: TGTGCCAGCAGCAAGGGGGGAGAGGGAGCTTTCTTT. It is translated as CASSKGGEGAFF.

This clonotype was recorded a few times. V usage is TRBV6-1 and J usage is TRBJ1-1, with a possible D match to TRBD1 (5 bases). Between the trimmed V and J ends, which lost 1 base and 4 bases, there was a span of 13 bases. The CDR3 has 15 amino acids. Germline V gene lookup returns CDR1 MNHNS and CDR2 SASEGT. Written as DNA, the CDR3 is TGTGCCAGCAGTGAAGTGGCAGGGTCGGCCACTGAAGCTTTCTTT. This sequence encodes CASSEVAGSATEAFF.

This clonotype was counted at least ten times. The chain uses TRBV5-1 and TRBJ2-2; no firm D call. The CDR3 runs 14 residues. The V gene's germline CDR1 is SGHRS and CDR2 YFSETQ. The V gene lost 0 bases and the J gene lost 4 bases, with 7 bases spanning the gap. CDR3 residues: CASSLGRPTGELFF. The CDR3 DNA follows: TGCGCCAGCAGCTTGGGACGGCCCACCGGGGAGCTGTTTTTT.

Ten or more counts support this clonotype. The chain has TRBV5-6 and TRBJ1-1; no definite D call. V lost 6 bases to trimming and J lost 0 bases, with 15 bases between them. This CDR3 has 15 amino acids. The germline V gene has CDR1 SGHDT and CDR2 YYEEEE. CDR3 in DNA: TGTGCCAGCACCACCTTAGGGCGGATGAACACTGAAGCTTTCTTT. It specifies CASTTLGRMNTEAFF.

Ten or more counts support this clonotype. The rearrangement joins TRBV3-1 to TRBJ2-7; D might be TRBD1 (7 bases). Germline CDR1 is LGHDT and CDR2 is YNNKEL (reference sequence). The V end lost 0 bases, the J end lost 2 bases, and 11 bases lay between the germline ends. The CDR3 consists of 15 residues. CDR3 DNA: TGTGCCAGCAGCCAAGAGGGCAGGGGGGCCTACGAGCAGTACTTC. It codes for CASSQEGRGAYEQYF.

This clonotype came up a few times. The J gene is TRBJ2-1, the V gene TRBV10-2, with TRBD1 as a possible D gene (6 bases). The V gene lost 7 bases and the J gene lost 5 bases, with 18 bases spanning the gap. CDR1 and CDR2 (germline): WSHSY, SAAADI. The CDR3 length is 15 residues. The CDR3: CASTTRQGPNNEQFF. Written as DNA, the CDR3 is TGCGCCAGCACCACGAGGCAGGGGCCTAACAATGAGCAGTTCTTC.

The sample holds a few counts of this clonotype. J is TRBJ1-4 and V is TRBV10-3; D is uncertain. Germline V lookup: CDR1 ENHRY, CDR2 SYGVKD. Trimming pared 6 bases from V and 8 bases from J, leaving 13 bases between. The CDR3 spans 13 residues. CDR3 DNA sequence: TGTGCCATCAGGAACGGAGCCAAGGAAAAACTGTTTTTT. It codes for CAIRNGAKEKLFF.

The chain combines TRBV3-1 with TRBJ1-1, with no clear D. This CDR3 has 13 amino acids. V shed 4 bases and J shed 4 bases, with 10 bases lying between them. CDR1 and CDR2 (germline): LGHDT, YNNKEL (reference sequence). In DNA form, the CDR3 reads TGTGCCAGCAGCCCATTCATGGTCACTGAAGCTTTCTTT. This sequence encodes CASSPFMVTEAFF. Together with reference TRBV3-1 and TRBJ1-1, the CDR3 gives the full variable domain: DTAVSQTPKYLVTQMGNDKSIKCEQNLGHDTMYWYKQDSKKFLKIMFSYNNKELIINETVPNRFSPKSPDKAHLNLHINSLELGDSAVYFCASSPFMVTEAFFGQGTRLTVV.

There are many counts of this clonotype. The chain employs TRBV10-3 and TRBJ1-2, with D possibly matching TRBD1 (6 bases). The CDR3 is made up of 14 amino acids. Germline V CDR1 and CDR2: ENHRY, SYGVKD. V was cut by 2 bases and J by 4 bases, with 11 bases left in between. CDR3 amino acids: CAISENSGAYGYTF. The CDR3 coding sequence is TGTGCCATCAGTGAGAACTCAGGGGCCTATGGCTACACCTTC.

There are many counts of this clonotype. The V call is TRBV2, the J call TRBJ2-7; TRBD1 agrees at 9 bases. The germline V gene has CDR1 SNHLY and CDR2 FYNNEI. The CDR3 sequence is 14 residues long. Trimming cost V 0 bases and J 3 bases; bases outside gene matches: 0. The CDR3: CASSEAGQGYEQYF. The CDR3 DNA reads TGTGCCAGCAGTGAAGCGGGACAGGGCTACGAGCAGTACTTC.

This clonotype has a count of ten or more. The J gene is TRBJ2-5, the V gene TRBV11-3, with D hard to call. The CDR3 runs 15 residues. Trimming shortened V by 1 base and J by 1 base, and 10 bases separated the two germline ends. Germline V CDR1 and CDR2: SGHNT, YENEEA. CDR3 DNA: TGTGCCAGCAGCTTAGGGCAGGCGTCCCAAGAGACCCAGTACTTC. Its protein product is CASSLGQASQETQYF.

This clonotype was picked up many times. The chain has TRBV11-2 and TRBJ1-6, with D possibly being TRBD1 (6 bases). V lost 4 bases to trimming and J lost 7 bases, with 17 bases between them. This CDR3 comprises 16 residues. CDR1 and CDR2 (germline): SGHAT, FQNNGV. The CDR3 DNA sequence: TGTGCCAGCAGCTCAAGGGGGGCAGGGGCAAATTCACCCCTCCACTTT. Its translation: CASSSRGAGANSPLHF.

In this sample, this clonotype turned up a few times. The J gene is TRBJ1-2, the V gene TRBV6-1; D possibly corresponds to TRBD1 (5 bases). The V end was cut by 5 bases, the J end by 2 bases, with 15 bases between. CDR3 size: 15 residues. Germline V gene data show CDR1 as MNHNS and CDR2 as SASEGT. CDR3 DNA sequence: TGTGCCAGCAGTCCAGAACCGGGACGGAACTATGGCTACACCTTC. Translation: CASSPEPGRNYGYTF.

This clonotype was counted only a few times. The chain couples TRBV19 to TRBJ2-5, with 9 bases fitting TRBD1. V gave up 5 bases and J gave up 13 bases; unmatched junction bases: 8. Germline lookup yields CDR1 LNHDA and CDR2 SQIVND (reference sequence). CDR3 length: 12 amino acids. CDR3 nucleotides: TGTGCCAGTAGTCCCCGGGACAGGGAACGGTACTTC. Encoded protein: CASSPRDRERYF.

To note about this clonotype: One end of the junction fails to match germline, which may point to a read error. This sequence joins TRBV5-5 and TRBJ1-6; no reliable D call. The CDR3 contains 14 residues. The germline gives CDR1 SGHKS, CDR2 YYEKEE (reference sequence). Here the CDR3 DNA reads TGTGCCAACAGCTTCCCAGGCCCCGGAAAACCCCTCCACTTT. Translated: CANSFPGPGKPLHF.

This clonotype turned up a few times. The V gene is TRBV5-1, the J gene TRBJ1-4; 9 nucleotides match TRBD1. There are 16 residues in the CDR3. V was clipped by 3 bases and J by 8 bases; unmatched bases: 11. Germline CDR1 and CDR2: SGHRS and YFSETQ. The CDR3 nucleotides are TGCGCCAGCAGCTCACAACCGGGACAGGGAAACGAAAAACTGTTTTTT. Translated: CASSSQPGQGNEKLFF.

The chain joins TRBV4-2 to TRBJ2-7; D unclear. In germline, CDR1 is LGHNA, CDR2 YNFKEQ. This CDR3 spans 14 amino acids. V lost 3 bases to trimming and J lost 2 bases, with 11 bases between them. As DNA, the CDR3 is TGTGCCAGCAGCCACTACAAAGGCGCCTACGAGCAGTACTTC. Amino acids: CASSHYKGAYEQYF.

This clonotype was counted ten times or more. V and J are TRBV5-1 and TRBJ2-1; D might be TRBD1 or TRBD2, each matching 5 bases. Germline values: CDR1 SGHRS, CDR2 YFSETQ. The germline V and J ends were trimmed by 5 bases and 5 bases, with 17 bases remaining between them. The CDR3 contains 15 residues. CDR3 sequence reads: CASRGEPYMNNEQFF. CDR3 coding DNA: TGCGCCAGCAGGGGGGAGCCGTACATGAACAATGAGCAGTTCTTC.

This clonotype turned up a few times. The chain employs TRBV6-5 and TRBJ1-1, with TRBD1 matching 11 bases. Germline lookup yields CDR1 MNHEY and CDR2 SVGAGI. Trimming took 3 bases from V and 4 from J; bases not matched to a gene: 10. The CDR3 extends over 17 amino acids. This CDR3 reads CASSYLWTGGAATEAFF. For the CDR3, the DNA is TGTGCCAGCAGTTATCTCTGGACAGGGGGCGCGGCCACTGAAGCTTTCTTT.

At least ten counts were recorded for this clonotype. V is TRBV3-1 and J is TRBJ2-1; no clear D gene. V dropped 1 base and J dropped 8 bases, with 12 bases sitting between them. Germline CDR1 reads LGHDT; CDR2 reads YNNKEL (reference sequence). The CDR3 runs 14 residues. The DNA for the CDR3 is TGTGCCAGCAGCCAAGTCCTCTCAGTCCATGAGCAGTTCTTC. Protein product: CASSQVLSVHEQFF.

This clonotype appeared many times. The chain is built from TRBV20-1 and TRBJ1-1; 8 nucleotides agree with TRBD1. This CDR3 is 13 amino acids long. V lost 8 bases to trimming and J lost 8 bases; unmatched junction nucleotides: 13. CDR1 and CDR2 from the germline V gene are DFQATT and SNEGSKA (reference sequence). The chain's CDR3 is CSPSQGGGVEAFF. Here the CDR3 DNA reads TGCAGTCCGTCACAGGGGGGAGGAGTAGAAGCTTTCTTT.

This clonotype has a handful of counts. The chain employs TRBV5-1 and TRBJ2-2; D gene ambiguous. The V and J ends lost 0 bases and 6 bases respectively, with 15 bases between them. Germline V CDR1 and CDR2: SGHRS, YFSETQ. CDR3 length: 16 residues. DNA for the CDR3: TGCGCCAGCAGCTTGGCCCCCCGCCGGCCCGCCGGGGAGCTGTTTTTT. Protein sequence: CASSLAPRRPAGELFF.